This T cell receptor (beta chain) appears in the sequencing data of a study of shared clonotypes between healthy human individuals. Regarding the study as a whole: In having few donors, the study represented limited genetic and exposure-history diversity. Larger estimated richness was generally recorded for naive subsets relative to memory subsets. Several donors showed sharing of 4.5% to 5% of naive CD4 clonotypes. It was the non-shared clonotypes that had lower generation probabilities than clonotypes shared by all four donors.

J gave up 0 bases and V 3 bases, and 9 bases lay outside the gene matches. The CDR3 runs to 17 residues. The germline V gene encodes CDR1 SGHDT and CDR2 YYEEEE. Naive-designated CD8 cells lacked CD45RO, were positively enriched for CCR7, and omitted terminally differentiated effector memory CD45RA+ cells. TCRdb's table, derived via immunoSEQ multiplex PCR, lists solely in-frame clones and lacks some. The sample includes some 2,000,000 clones, around 96% of them seen just once. Concerning this clone itself: Its antigen is still unknown.

V usage is TRBV5-6 and J usage is TRBJ2-3; 8 bases align to TRBD1. This TCR was sampled from a man between 18 and 29 years old in good health. The sample consisted of naive CD8+ T cells sorted from blood. DNA of the CDR3: TGTGCCAGCAGCTGGGGTACAGGGGGTCCTAGCACAGATACGCAGTATTTT. It yields the protein CASSWGTGGPSTDTQYF.